The clone carrying this TCR beta chain was observed a few times. Antigen unknown. These data originate in a study of T cell repertoires in cytomegalovirus infection. Study-level results: Pooled public TCR beta family frequency picked out CMV carriers with the relevant HLA.

TCRdb reprocessed the reads with MiXCR, giving one entry per CDR3 protein. The sample consists of approximately 910,000 distinct CDR3 sequences, approximately 31% of them appearing once. This TCR came from a human donor in good health (CMV status not recorded). Some clones in this sample may be carry-over from other donors' samples. The sample in question was cultured CD8+ T cells from PBMCs, obtained from culture after CMV antigen stimulation.

The CDR3 region is CASSYPRDSELHF. Here the CDR3 DNA reads TGTGCCAGCAGTTACCCTAGGGACAGCGAGCTCCACTTT. V usage is TRBV6-6 and J usage is TRBJ1-6, with TRBD1 matching 7 bases. V was pared by 2 bases and J by 16 bases, with 8 bases of the junction left unmatched. The CDR3 consists of 13 residues. CDR1 MNHNY and CDR2 SVGAGI come from the germline V gene (reference sequence).